The source of this T cell receptor beta chain is a study of blood T cell repertoires in COVID-19. Study in general: Donors in the United States, Italy and Spain gave samples during acute or convalescent COVID-19. PBMCs, B-cell-depleted T cells, or T cells provided the cDNA or gDNA that made up the material.

Original analysis: Reference gene primer amplification yielded estimated nucleated cell counts. Here immunoSEQ multiplex PCR was the method, and the copy in TCRdb shows in-frame clones only, minus some. D and trimming come from the DNA, and the V and J calls and clone size come from that table. The table lists about 440,000 clones, about 91% of them singletons. CDR3 length: 13 amino acids. Trimming cost V 5 bases and J 2 bases, with 9 bases left between them. Germline CDR1 and CDR2: SGHAT and FQNNGV. Patients in Seattle were enrolled during active infection, then followed longitudinally. Source material: peripheral blood. The receptor was isolated from a woman between 45 and 65 years old with COVID-19, enrolled during active disease. V usage is TRBV11-2 and J usage is TRBJ2-5; no clear D. Written as DNA, the CDR3 is TGTGCCAGCAGCATGCAACATCAAGAGACCCAGTACTTC. Translation gives CASSMQHQETQYF. Filled out from reference TRBV11-2 and TRBJ2-5, the complete variable domain reads EAGVAQSPRYKIIEKRQSVAFWCNPISGHATLYWYQQILGQGPKLLIQFQNNGVVDDSQLPKDRFSAERLKGVDSTLKIQPAKLEDSAVYLCASSMQHQETQYFGPGTRLLVL.